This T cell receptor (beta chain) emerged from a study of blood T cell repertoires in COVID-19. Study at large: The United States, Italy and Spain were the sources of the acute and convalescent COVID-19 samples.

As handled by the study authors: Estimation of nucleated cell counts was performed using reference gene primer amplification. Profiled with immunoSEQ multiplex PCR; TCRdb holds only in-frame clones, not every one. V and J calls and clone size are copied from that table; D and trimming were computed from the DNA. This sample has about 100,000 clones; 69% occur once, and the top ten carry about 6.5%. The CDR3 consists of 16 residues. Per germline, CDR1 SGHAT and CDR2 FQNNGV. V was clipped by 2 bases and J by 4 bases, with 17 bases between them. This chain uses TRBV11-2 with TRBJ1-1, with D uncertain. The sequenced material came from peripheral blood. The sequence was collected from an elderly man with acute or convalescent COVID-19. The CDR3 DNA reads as TGTGCCAGCAGCTTAAGAGTGGAGGAGTTGGTCACTGAAGCTTTCTTT. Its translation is CASSLRVEELVTEAFF.